The rows below give T cell receptor beta chains drawn from one sample of a study of blood T cell repertoires in COVID-19. Profiled with immunoSEQ multiplex PCR; TCRdb holds only in-frame clones, not every one. Of approximately 210,000 clones listed, roughly 80% are singletons. The sequenced sample consisted of peripheral blood. Receptor source: a human donor in a cohort sampled during active COVID-19. Each CDR3 is given with its conserved first and last residue. A D gene is named only where the DNA matches it firmly. The listing skips clone size in some rows; elsewhere it reads once, few, many or a size class.

d_call,j_call,clone_size,v_call,cdr3_nt,cdr3_aa
TRBD1,TRBJ1-1,.,TRBV5-6,TGTGCCAGCAGCTTGAGCAGGGGGGACACTGAAGCTTTCTTT,CASSLSRGDTEAFF
.,TRBJ2-1,.,TRBV4-2,TGTGCCAGCAGCCAAGATCAGGGCTCGGAGCAGTTCTTC,CASSQDQGSEQFF
.,TRBJ2-7,.,TRBV7-3,TGTGCCAGCAGCCTGGTGGGGGACAACGAGCAGTACTTC,CASSLVGDNEQYF
.,TRBJ1-2,.,TRBV19,TGTGCCAGTAGTTTGCGTGACTATGGCTACACCTTC,CASSLRDYGYTF
.,TRBJ2-7,.,TRBV9,TGTGCCAGCAGCCTCCGAGGGAACTACGAGCAGTACTTC,CASSLRGNYEQYF
.,TRBJ1-2,.,TRBV28,TGTGCCAGCAGTTTAGACAGTATCTACTATGGCTACACCTTC,CASSLDSIYYGYTF
TRBD2,TRBJ2-3,.,TRBV11-1,TGTGCCAGCAGCTTAGCCCCTGGGCGGGAGATCCCAGATACGCAGTATTTT,CASSLAPGREIPDTQYF
.,TRBJ2-5,.,TRBV5-1,TGCGCCAGCAGCTTAGGAGGGGGCGGCCAAGAGACCCAGTACTTC,CASSLGGGGQETQYF
TRBD1,TRBJ1-1,.,TRBV3-1/TRBV3-2,TGTGCCAGCAGCCAGGCCGGGACAGAGAACACTGAAGCTTTCTTT,CASSQAGTENTEAFF
.,TRBJ2-7,.,TRBV15,TGTGCCACCAGCAGAGGTTCAGGGCTATACGAGCAGTACTTC,CATSRGSGLYEQYF
.,TRBJ1-2,.,TRBV20-1,TGCAGTGCGAGGAGGGGTTACACCTTC,CSARRGYTF
.,TRBJ1-5,many,TRBV28,TGTGCCAGCAGTTTAGAGGGGGGGAACAATCAGCCCCAGCATTTT,CASSLEGGNNQPQHF
TRBD1,TRBJ1-5,.,TRBV3-1/TRBV3-2,TGTGCCAGCAGCCGGAACAGGGGGACTCAGCCCCAGCATTTT,CASSRNRGTQPQHF
TRBD2,TRBJ2-7,.,TRBV7-9,TGTGCCAGCAGCTTACTAGCGGGAGGGCCCCACGAGCAGTACTTC,CASSLLAGGPHEQYF
TRBD1,TRBJ2-5,.,TRBV28,TGTGCCAGCAGCCCCGACAGGGCCGTCCAAGAGACCCAGTACTTC,CASSPDRAVQETQYF
TRBD2,TRBJ2-2,.,TRBV28,TGTGCCAGCAGTTTATTGAGCGGGGCGAACACCGGGGAGCTGTTTTTT,CASSLLSGANTGELFF
.,TRBJ2-5,.,TRBV11-2,TGTGCCAGCAGCTTACCCCTACTTCGGGTTGGAGAGACCCAGTACTTC,CASSLPLLRVGETQYF